This TCR beta chain was obtained from a study of T cell repertoires in cytomegalovirus infection. MiXCR, run by TCRdb on the reads, gives a single entry per CDR3 protein. The sample lists a few hundred thousand distinct CDR3 sequences, about 39% occurring once. This clonotype came up a few times. The antigen is undetermined. Trimming pared 8 bases from V and 2 bases from J, leaving 10 bases between. Germline lookup yields CDR1 SGHVS and CDR2 FQNEAQ. The CDR3 length is 12 residues. The receptor's source is a human donor in good health (CMV status not recorded). Some clones in this sample may be carry-over from other donors' samples. The J gene is TRBJ2-7, the V gene TRBV7-8; no clear D. The sequencing used cultured PBMCs, collected from culture after CMV antigen stimulation. CDR3 sequence: CASGPDAYEQYF. The CDR3 bases are TGTGCCAGCGGGCCCGACGCCTACGAGCAGTACTTC.